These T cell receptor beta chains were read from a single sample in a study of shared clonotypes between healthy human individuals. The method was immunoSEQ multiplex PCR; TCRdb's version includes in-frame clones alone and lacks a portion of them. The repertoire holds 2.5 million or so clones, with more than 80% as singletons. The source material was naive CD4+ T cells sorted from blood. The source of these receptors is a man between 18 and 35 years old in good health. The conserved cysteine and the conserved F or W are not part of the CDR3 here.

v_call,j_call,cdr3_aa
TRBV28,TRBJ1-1,ASIGAALEAF
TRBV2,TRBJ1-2,ASNPTDYGYT
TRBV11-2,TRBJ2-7,ASRRDRPYEQY
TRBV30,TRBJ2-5,AWRKVGGAQETQY
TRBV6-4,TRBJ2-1,ASRREREQGEQF
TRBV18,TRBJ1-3,ASSPGTPSSGNTIY
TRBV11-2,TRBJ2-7,ASSLGQPYEQY
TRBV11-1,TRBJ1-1,ASNPPTGGQAF
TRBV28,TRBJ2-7,ASSLPGTLSREQY
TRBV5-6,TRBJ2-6,ASRFRQTGANVLT
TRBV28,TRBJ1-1,ASSLLQGIGTEAF